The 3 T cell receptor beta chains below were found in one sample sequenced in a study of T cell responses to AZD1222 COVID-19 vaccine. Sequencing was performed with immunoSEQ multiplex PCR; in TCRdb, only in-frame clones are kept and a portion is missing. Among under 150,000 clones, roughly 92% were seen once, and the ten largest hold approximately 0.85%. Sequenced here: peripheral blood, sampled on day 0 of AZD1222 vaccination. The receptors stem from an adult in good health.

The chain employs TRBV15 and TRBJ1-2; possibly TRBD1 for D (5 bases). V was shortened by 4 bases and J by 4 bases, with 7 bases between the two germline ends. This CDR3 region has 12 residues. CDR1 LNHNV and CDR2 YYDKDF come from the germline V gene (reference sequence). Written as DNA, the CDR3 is TGTGCCACCAGCAAGGGGATCTATGGCTACACCTTC. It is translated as CATSKGIYGYTF.

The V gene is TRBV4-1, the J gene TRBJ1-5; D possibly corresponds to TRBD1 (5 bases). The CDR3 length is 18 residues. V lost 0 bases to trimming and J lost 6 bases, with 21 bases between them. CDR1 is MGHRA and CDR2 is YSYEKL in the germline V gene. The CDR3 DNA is TGCGCCAGCAGCCAAGATGGAATGAGAGGGGCCCCAGGTCAGCCCCAGCATTTT. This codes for CASSQDGMRGAPGQPQHF.

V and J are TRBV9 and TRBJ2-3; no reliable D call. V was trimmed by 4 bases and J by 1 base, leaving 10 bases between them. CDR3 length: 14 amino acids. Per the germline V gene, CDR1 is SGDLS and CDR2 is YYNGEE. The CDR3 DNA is TGTGCCAGCAGCCCCCTGCCCCGCACAGATACGCAGTATTTT. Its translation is CASSPLPRTDTQYF. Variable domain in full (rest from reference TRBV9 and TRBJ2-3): DSGVTQTPKHLITATGQRVTLRCSPRSGDLSVYWYQQSLDQGLQFLIQYYNGEERAKGNILERFSAQQFPDLHSELNLSSLELGDSALYFCASSPLPRTDTQYFGPGTRLTVL.